Sequencing of this TCR beta chain was carried out in a study of tumor-infiltrating lymphocytes in localized non-small cell lung cancer. Study-wide results and caveats: Each assay used a separate piece of the same tissue.

The CDR3 is 17 amino acids. Germline assignment: CDR1 MDHEN and CDR2 SYDVKM. With 6 bases removed from V and 4 bases from J, the gap between germline ends came to 25 bases. This clone appeared a single time. Antigen: not known. Libraries were prepared by immunoSEQ multiplex PCR; TCRdb keeps only in-frame clonotypes and omits some of them. The sample lists about 16,000 clones, 35% to 55% seen once, with roughly 16% in the top ten. Sequenced input: lung tumor tissue. This chain joins TRBV28 and TRBJ2-7; D possibly corresponds to TRBD1 (6 bases). The receptor's source is a human donor with non-small cell lung cancer. CDR3 DNA sequence: TGTGCCAGCAGCCTCACCCTCTTCGGGACAAATACGTACGAGCAGTACTTC. This gives the protein CASSLTLFGTNTYEQYF.